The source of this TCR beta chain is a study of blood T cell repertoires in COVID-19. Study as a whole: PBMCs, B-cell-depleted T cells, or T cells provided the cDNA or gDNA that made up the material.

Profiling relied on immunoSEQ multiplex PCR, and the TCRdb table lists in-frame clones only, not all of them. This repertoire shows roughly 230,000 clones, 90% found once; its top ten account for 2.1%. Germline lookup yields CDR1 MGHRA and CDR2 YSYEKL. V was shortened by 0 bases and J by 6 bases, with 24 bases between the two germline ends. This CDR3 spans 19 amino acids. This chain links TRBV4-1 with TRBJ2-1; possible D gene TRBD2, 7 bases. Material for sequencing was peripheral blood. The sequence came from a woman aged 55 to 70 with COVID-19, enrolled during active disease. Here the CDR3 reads CASSQDPREGGGRINEQFF. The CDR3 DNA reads TGCGCCAGCAGCCAAGATCCGCGAGAGGGGGGGGGCAGGATCAATGAGCAGTTCTTC.